This T cell receptor beta chain was identified during a study of shared clonotypes between healthy human individuals. This clone was seen only once. The CDR3 has 14 residues. V was clipped by 5 bases and J by 5 bases, with 15 bases between them. Germline V gene sequence: CDR1 MNHEY, CDR2 SMNVEV (reference sequence). Measured with immunoSEQ multiplex PCR; TCRdb has only the in-frame clones, and not every one. This sample has around 980,000 clones, with roughly 74% found just once. The sequenced sample was memory CD4+ T cells from PBMCs. Subset of the sample: CD45RA-negative fraction. The sequence came from a man between 18 and 29 years old in good health. Some clones in this sample may be carry-over from other donors' samples. This chain links TRBV27 with TRBJ2-5, with D perhaps given as TRBD1 or TRBD2 (6 bases each). CDR3 nucleotides: TGTGCCAGCAGTCCCCGACAGGAGGGCGAGACCCAGTACTTC. Translation gives CASSPRQEGETQYF.